A selection of T cell receptor beta chains follows, all from one sample in a study of spatial heterogeneity in lung cancer. TCRdb reanalysed the 5' RACE reads using MiXCR and keeps one entry per CDR3 protein. The profile covers just under 95,000 distinct CDR3 sequences, with approximately 12% appearing a single time and over 40% taken by the ten largest. Sequenced here: PBMCs, sampled at surgery. Receptors were obtained from a male donor with early-stage non-small cell lung cancer. CDR3s include the opening cysteine and the closing phenylalanine or tryptophan. Fields, in order: J gene, clone size, V gene, D gene, CDR3 DNA, CDR3 protein. A D gene is named only where the DNA matches it firmly. Clone size appears in some rows only: once, few, many, or a class for an expanded clone.

>TRBJ2-1|few|TRBV29-1|-
TGCAGCGTTGAACAGAACCCTAGGAATGAGCAGTTCTTC
CSVEQNPRNEQFF
>TRBJ2-5|once|TRBV5-1|-
TGCGCCAGCAGCTTGGGGGGAGGAGCCCAAGAGACCCAGTACTTC
CASSLGGGAQETQYF
>TRBJ1-2|-|TRBV7-2|-
TGTGCCAGCACCTATCGTTCCGGACAGACTAACTATGGCTACACCTTC
CASTYRSGQTNYGYTF
>TRBJ1-5|few|TRBV4-3|-
TGCGCCAGCAGCCTAGGGTACAGTAGCAATCAGCCCCAGCATTTT
CASSLGYSSNQPQHF
>TRBJ2-1|few|TRBV12-3/TRBV12-4|-
TGTGCCAGCAGTTTAGTAGGAGGGTCCTCCTACAATGAGCAGTTCTTC
CASSLVGGSSYNEQFF
>TRBJ1-5|few|TRBV6-2/TRBV6-3|TRBD1
TGTGCCAGCAGTTACGGGGACAGGGGTTTTCAGCCCCAGCATTTT
CASSYGDRGFQPQHF
>TRBJ1-1|many|TRBV29-1|-
TGCAGCGCCGGAGGACATATGAACACTGAAGCTTTCTTT
CSAGGHMNTEAFF
>TRBJ2-5|-|TRBV4-2|TRBD2
TGTGCCAGCAGCCAACATGGGGCTAGCGGGAGAGGGTTGGGGACCCAGTACTTC
CASSQHGASGRGLGTQYF
>TRBJ2-5|few|TRBV4-3|-
TGCGCCAGCAGCCAAGATCGAGGGGGAGAGACCCAGTACTTC
CASSQDRGGETQYF
>TRBJ2-7|many|TRBV4-3|-
TGCGCCAGCAGCCAAGACAACAGGGCCCTCTACGAGCAGTACTTC
CASSQDNRALYEQYF